This T cell receptor beta chain was sequenced in a study of T cells in Graves' hyperthyroidism and ophthalmopathy (dated by TCRdb to about 2019). Describing the broader study: TCR V-J signatures able to tell the groups apart were searched for in a discovery cohort of 100 patients, of whom more than 40 had Graves' ophthalmopathy and around 57 had stable Graves' hyperthyroidism. An independent validation cohort of fewer than 20 hyperthyroidism patients and 17 patients who later progressed to ophthalmopathy tested prospective prediction of ophthalmopathy. In roughly six Graves' hyperthyroidism patients, the study also compared T-cell repertoires from thyroid tissue with T-cell repertoires from blood. After sampling, hyperthyroidism patients received methimazole starting at 30 mg daily, and ophthalmopathy patients received high-dose intravenous methylprednisolone. TCR Vbeta CDR3 sequencing of 130 to 150 peripheral blood samples (roughly 41 ophthalmopathy, over 70 hyperthyroidism and some 17 progressor patients) is reported in the paper. The 100 or so discovery patients were randomly split 7:3 into training and test sets. General study outcomes and caveats: No statistical method was used to fix the sample size in advance, and group allocation was not hidden from the investigators. Most expanded thyroid clonotypes (frequency above 0.001) were also found in blood, which suggests that blood repertoires may mirror thyroid immune responses. In validation, the model predicted progression to ophthalmopathy with approximately 71% sensitivity and less than 75% specificity, a median of approximately 6.7 months before onset. A model built on a 13 V-J signature distinguished ophthalmopathy from stable hyperthyroidism, reaching roughly 88% sensitivity and 81% to 83% specificity in cross-validation and 80%/75% in testing.

The TCR beta CDR3 regions were amplified from RNA transcripts. A first-round RT-PCR of the TCR CDR3 used the HTBI primer set with the Qiagen OneStep RT-PCR kit. Libraries were constructed in a second round of multiplex PCR, after which size selection and purification were carried out. Sequencing of the libraries was done on an Illumina HiSeq2000 using paired-end 100 bp reads. The paper's processing steps were these. SOAPnuke was used to process the raw data, throwing out any read that contained adapters or uncalled bases, had a mean Phred below 15, or lacked an exact constant-primer or identifier match. High-quality paired reads were merged with COPE v1.2.5, and unique nucleotide sequences were defined as clonotypes. Clonotypes were aligned to IMGT TRBV, TRBD and TRBJ reference segments using MiTCR v1.1. Analysis was restricted to V-J combinations with a frequency above 0.0001, which covered 99.2% of repertoires. The TCS score was defined as F50 (clonal expansion) divided by E x V (chaos), with BLOSUM62-based TCRdist calculated between CDR3 peptides within each V-J. Welch's t-statistics and random forest reduced 514 V-J features to about 12, which were used in a naive Bayes classifier (R e1071). The similarity between thyroid and blood repertoires was quantified using the Morisita-Horn index. TCRdb passed the public sequencing reads through fastp at Q25 and MiXCR, retaining productive beta sequences. One record per CDR3 amino acid sequence lists the most common genes and DNA. In this record, the V and J calls reflect TCRdb's handling and not the investigators' own analysis. This sample is represented by about 500,000 distinct CDR3 sequences; roughly 45% of them were singletons. Together, the top ten hold about 45% of the sample.

The study excluded patients with uncontrolled infections, other autoimmune diseases, pregnancy or lactation. Diagnoses relied on clinical symptoms, serum thyroxine and TRAb, thyroid ultrasound and orbital computed tomography. Total RNA was extracted with Trizol reagent, and quality was checked on an Agilent 2100 Bioanalyzer. Trimming removed 0 bases from V and 0 bases from J, leaving 6 bases between the germline ends. From the germline V gene, CDR1 is KGHSH and CDR2 is LQKENI. Including the terminal cysteine and phenylalanine, the CDR3 comprises 14 residues. The sequence is cut down to CDR3 DNA, 42 bases in frame from base 1. In regard to this clonotype: Its target antigen remains unknown. No base quality values were provided; no much bigger clone lies one nucleotide off.

The chain couples TRBV18 to TRBJ2-7; no D gene is confidently identified. The origin of this receptor is an adult woman with Graves' disease, either hyperthyroidism or ophthalmopathy (not recorded which). Sequenced sample: peripheral blood or thyroid tissue (not recorded which). The bases read TGTGCCAGCTCACCACCAGGCCTCTCCTACGAGCAGTACTTC. Its translation reads: CASSPPGLSYEQYF.